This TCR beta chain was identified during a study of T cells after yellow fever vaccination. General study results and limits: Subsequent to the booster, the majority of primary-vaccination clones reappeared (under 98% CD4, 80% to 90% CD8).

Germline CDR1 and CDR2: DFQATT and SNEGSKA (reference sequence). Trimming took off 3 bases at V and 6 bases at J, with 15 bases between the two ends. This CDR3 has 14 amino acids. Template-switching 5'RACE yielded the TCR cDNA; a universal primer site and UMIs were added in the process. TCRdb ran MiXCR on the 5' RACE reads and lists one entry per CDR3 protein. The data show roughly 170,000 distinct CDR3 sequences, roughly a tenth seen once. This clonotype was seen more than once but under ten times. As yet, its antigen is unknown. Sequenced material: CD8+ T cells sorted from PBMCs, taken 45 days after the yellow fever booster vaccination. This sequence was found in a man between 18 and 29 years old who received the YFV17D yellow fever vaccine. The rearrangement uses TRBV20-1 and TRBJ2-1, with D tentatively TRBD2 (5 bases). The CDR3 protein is CSASSLAMGNEQFF. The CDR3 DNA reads TGCAGTGCTAGCTCTCTAGCTATGGGCAATGAGCAGTTCTTC.